This T cell receptor beta chain was recorded in a study of response to subunit inactivated influenza vaccine. TCRdb re-called the RT-PCR reads with MiXCR, one entry per CDR3 protein. The sample yields more than 500,000 distinct CDR3 sequences, approximately 11% seen once. V lost 4 bases, J lost 4 bases, and 14 bases lay in between. Germline loops: CDR1 LNHDA, CDR2 SQIVND (reference sequence). The CDR3 extends over 15 amino acids. The data were also submitted as part of a second study, on T cells expressing NK-cell markers. In that study: Researchers built TCR beta cDNA using 5'RACE template switching with UMIs. HCMV specificity of expanded NKG2C+ T cell clones remained unclear.

The TCR was taken from a man aged 45-60 years who received an inactivated influenza vaccine. The rearrangement joins TRBV19 to TRBJ2-1; D may correspond to TRBD1 or TRBD2 (5 bases each). Here the sequenced sample was PBMCs from blood, taken on the day of vaccination. The CDR3 loop reads CASSTGRTLYNEQFF. CDR3 nucleotides: TGTGCCAGTAGTACGGGACGGACCCTATACAATGAGCAGTTCTTC.